This T cell receptor beta chain was sequenced in a study of technical replicates of blood from several donors. Per the germline V gene, CDR1 is SGHNT and CDR2 is YYREEE (reference sequence). The ends lost 0 bases at V and 4 bases at J; junction bases unmatched: 8. The CDR3 consists of 17 residues. Profiled with immunoSEQ multiplex PCR; TCRdb holds only in-frame clones, not every one. The sample has about 83,000 clones, around 90% seen once; the top ten hold 0.39%. The V and J genes are TRBV5-4 and TRBJ2-1, with 9 nucleotides matching TRBD2. The clonotype originates from a human donor in good health. Input material: T cells isolated from PBMCs. CDR3 in DNA: TGTGCCAGCAGCTTGGCCCAGAGTAGCGGGGGTTACAATGAGCAGTTCTTC. The encoded protein is CASSLAQSSGGYNEQFF. Full variable domain (remainder filled in from reference TRBV5-4 and TRBJ2-1): ETGVTQSPTHLIKTRGQQVTLRCSSQSGHNTVSWYQQALGQGPQFIFQYYREEENGRGNFPPRFSGLQFPNYSSELNVNALELDDSALYLCASSLAQSSGGYNEQFFGPGTRLTVL.